These 32 T cell receptor beta chains were sequenced from one sample in a study of regulatory T cells in long-lasting Graves disease. Time point of the sample: newly diagnosed GD, antithyroid drugs for less than 3 months. Isolated PBMC RNA provided the starting material for the TCR library. CDR3 regions were amplified by Arm-PCR using iRepertoire HTBI primers to build TCR beta libraries. MiXCR, applied by TCRdb to the multiplex PCR reads, yields one record per CDR3 protein. This sample has roughly 500,000 distinct CDR3 sequences, with more than 10% found just once. The same specimen was also included in a second study, on T cells in Graves' hyperthyroidism and ophthalmopathy.

The sequenced sample was peripheral blood mononuclear cells (PBMCs), obtained at new diagnosis, from a patient treated with antithyroid drugs. The receptors shown here come from a woman aged 25 to 39 with Graves disease.

This clonotype was seen ten or more times. V usage is TRBV11-2 and J usage is TRBJ2-3, with 7 bases that match TRBD1. Germline CDR1 is SGHAT and CDR2 is FQNNGV. V lost 8 bases, J lost 3 bases, and 8 bases stayed unmatched. The CDR3 totals 14 residues. The CDR3 loop is CASSPWTGTDTQYF. The CDR3 DNA reads as TGTGCCAGCTCACCCTGGACAGGAACAGATACGCAGTATTTT.

This clonotype was detected ten times or more. CDR3 sequence: CASSATAGGRQETQYF. Here the CDR3 DNA reads TGTGCCAGCTCAGCCACTGCGGGAGGTCGACAAGAGACCCAGTACTTC. The chain joins TRBV18 to TRBJ2-5, with 8 nucleotides matching TRBD2. Germline lookup yields CDR1 KGHSH and CDR2 LQKENI. The trim removed 5 bases at V and 2 bases at J, leaving 10 bases unmatched. This CDR3 region has 16 residues.

The table lists this clonotype with many counts. The J gene is TRBJ1-1, the V gene TRBV13; D call uncertain. Germline V gives CDR1 PRHDT, CDR2 FYEKMQ (reference sequence). Trimming cost V 6 bases and J 4 bases, with 12 bases left between them. The CDR3 length is 13 residues. CDR3 sequence: CASRGGVRTEAFF. CDR3 sequence (DNA): TGTGCCAGCAGGGGCGGGGTACGCACTGAAGCTTTCTTT.

The chain has TRBV4-3 and TRBJ2-2; D might be TRBD2 (6 bases). Germline V gene lookup returns CDR1 LGHNA and CDR2 YSLEER. The CDR3 is 14 residues long. The germline V and J ends were trimmed by 1 base and 9 bases, with 12 bases remaining between them. In nucleotides, the CDR3 is TGCGCCAGCAGCCAAGGGGGAGGCGGTCGGGAGCTGTTTTTT. Residues: CASSQGGGGRELFF.

Many counts were recorded for this clonotype. The CDR3 region is CASSPPHGAEAFF. DNA for the CDR3: TGTGCCAGCAGCCCACCTCATGGGGCGGAAGCTTTCTTT. The chain carries TRBV3-1 and TRBJ1-1; D is perhaps TRBD1 (5 bases). CDR1 is LGHDT and CDR2 is YNNKEL in the germline V gene (reference sequence). This CDR3 contains 13 residues. Between the trimmed V and J ends, which lost 4 bases and 8 bases, there was a span of 14 bases.

About this clonotype itself: This likely comes from a read error, as the CDR3 has no conserved phenylalanine or tryptophan at its end. V usage is TRBV13 and J usage is TRBJ2-1; D gene uncertain. The CDR3 runs 17 residues. The germline gives CDR1 PRHDT, CDR2 FYEKMQ (reference sequence). The V and J ends lost 2 bases and 13 bases respectively, with 27 bases between them. CDR3 DNA sequence: TGTGCCAGCAGCTTATATCGTTCACAACAATCTTCCAATTTTCAGTTCTCC. It yields the protein CASSLYRSQQSSNFQFS.

This clonotype was counted ten times or more. The rearrangement joins TRBV10-3 to TRBJ2-2; the D gene is possibly TRBD1 (5 bases). CDR1 is ENHRY and CDR2 is SYGVKD in the germline V gene. The CDR3 runs 16 residues. Trimming took off 2 bases at V and 1 base at J, with 11 bases between the two ends. CDR3 region: CAISEIGHQNTGELFF. DNA of the CDR3: TGTGCCATCAGTGAGATTGGACACCAGAACACCGGGGAGCTGTTTTTT.

About this clonotype itself: Only one base separates this from a far larger clonotype, so it likely reflects a read error. The chain employs TRBV12-3 or TRBV12-4 and TRBJ2-3; weak D call: TRBD1 (6 bases). The J call could be wrong; TRBJ2-1 is a better fit for the DNA end. This CDR3 contains 15 residues. CDR3 nucleotides: TGTGCCAGCACCAAAACAGGGTCCCCATACAATGAGCAGTTCTTC. Amino acids: CASTKTGSPYNEQFF.

With regard to this clonotype: A much bigger clone sits one base away, suggesting this may be a read error. J is TRBJ2-1 and V is TRBV5-6; TRBD2 aligns across 8 bases. The CDR3 loop spans 15 amino acids. J was trimmed by 5 bases and V by 4 bases; bases with no gene match: 8. Germline CDR1 is SGHDT and CDR2 is YYEEEE. CDR3 amino acids: CASSPVSGDHNEQFF. For the CDR3, the DNA is TGTGCCAGCAGCCCAGTTAGCGGGGACCACAATGAGCAGTTCTTC.

This clonotype was picked up many times. The chain couples TRBV29-1 to TRBJ2-3; no reliable D call. Germline-derived CDR1 and CDR2 are SQVTM and ANQGSEA. This CDR3 spans 12 amino acids. V lost 8 bases to trimming and J lost 1 base, with 10 bases between them. The CDR3 region is CSPVKGTDTQYF. DNA of the CDR3: TGCAGCCCCGTCAAGGGCACAGATACGCAGTATTTT.

The V and J genes are TRBV18 and TRBJ2-1, with a weak D call TRBD1 (5 bases). Germline CDR1 reads KGHSH; CDR2 reads LQKENI. CDR3 length: 15 amino acids. With 2 bases removed from V and 3 bases from J, the gap between germline ends came to 11 bases. Here the CDR3 reads CASSPTRQNYNEQFF. CDR3 bases: TGTGCCAGCTCACCAACGAGACAGAACTACAATGAGCAGTTCTTC.

This clonotype came up many times. The chain has TRBV6-1 and TRBJ2-3; 13 bases are shared with TRBD2. Germline CDR1 MNHNS, CDR2 SASEGT. Unmatched junction bases numbered 7, after V lost 6 bases and J lost 4 bases. The CDR3 consists of 16 residues. The CDR3 loop reads CASSHTSGRVPDTQYF. The DNA of the CDR3 is TGTGCCAGCAGCCACACTAGCGGGAGGGTCCCAGATACGCAGTATTTT.

This rearrangement joins TRBV7-2 to TRBJ2-3; no reliable D call. CDR3 size: 12 residues. Germline CDR1 is SGHTA and CDR2 is FQGNSA. V was trimmed by 5 bases and J by 7 bases, leaving 10 bases between them. The CDR3 sequence: CASSPRRNTQYF. The CDR3 region has the DNA TGTGCCAGCAGCCCTCGTAGAAATACGCAGTATTTT.

This clonotype showed up many times. V and J are TRBV11-2 and TRBJ2-6; TRBD1 aligns across 7 bases. With V trimmed by 1 base and J by 1 base, 1 base remained unmatched. The CDR3 covers 16 residues. CDR1 is SGHAT, CDR2 FQNNGV, per germline. CDR3 bases: TGTGCCAGCAGCTTAGTCAGGGGGTCTGGGGCCAACGTCCTGACTTTC. Its translation is CASSLVRGSGANVLTF.

This rearrangement joins TRBV27 to TRBJ2-2, with D tentatively TRBD1 or TRBD2 (6 bases each). With 3 bases removed from V and 0 bases from J, the gap between germline ends came to 14 bases. Looked up from germline, CDR1 is MNHEY and CDR2 is SMNVEV (reference sequence). The CDR3 is made up of 17 amino acids. The CDR3 sequence: CASSFSPGAANTGELFF. The DNA for the CDR3 is TGTGCCAGCAGTTTTTCCCCGGGGGCCGCGAACACCGGGGAGCTGTTTTTT.

This clonotype occurred many times. The CDR3 coding sequence is TGTGCCACCAGCAGAGACAGGACCCTCGAGAACGAGCAGTACTTC. Protein sequence: CATSRDRTLENEQYF. This chain joins TRBV15 and TRBJ2-7; D uncertain. CDR3 length equals 15 residues. The germline CDR1 and CDR2 sequences are LNHNV and YYDKDF (reference sequence). Trimming took 0 bases from V and 5 from J, leaving 14 bases between them.

This clonotype has only a few counts. This chain connects TRBV5-6 to TRBJ2-3; maybe TRBD1 (5 bases). Germline loops: CDR1 SGHDT, CDR2 YYEEEE. The CDR3 loop spans 12 amino acids. With 3 bases removed from V and 8 bases from J, the gap between germline ends came to 10 bases. The CDR3, as DNA: TGTGCCAGCAGCTCCGGCAGGGCTACGCAGTATTTT. This codes for CASSSGRATQYF.

The sample holds many counts of this clonotype. The rearrangement joins TRBV3-1 to TRBJ1-1; D is unresolved. Germline loops: CDR1 LGHDT, CDR2 YNNKEL (reference sequence). V gave up 2 bases and J gave up 5 bases, with 3 bases separating them. The CDR3 extends over 11 amino acids. CDR3 coding DNA: TGTGCCAGCAGCCAACTAACTGAAGCTTTCTTT. Amino acids: CASSQLTEAFF.

This clonotype occurred many times. This chain links TRBV12-3 or TRBV12-4 with TRBJ2-7; TRBD1 might be the D (6 bases). V gave up 5 bases and J gave up 4 bases, with 15 bases separating them. This CDR3 region has 14 residues. This chain's CDR3 is CASSQTGTSYEQYF. The CDR3 DNA sequence: TGTGCCAGCAGTCAGACCGGGACATCATACGAGCAGTACTTC.

This clonotype was detected many times. The chain recombines TRBV20-1 with TRBJ2-1, with TRBD2 matching over 10 bases. Germline loops: CDR1 DFQATT, CDR2 SNEGSKA (reference sequence). Trimming at V came to 3 bases and at J to 3 bases, leaving 5 bases not matched to a gene. This CDR3 region has 15 residues. The CDR3 DNA reads TGCAGTGCTAGCGCCGGGACTAGCGACTACAATGAGCAGTTCTTC. Translated: CSASAGTSDYNEQFF.

V is TRBV6-1 and J is TRBJ2-1, with D hard to call. Deletions cut 10 bases from V and 0 bases from J, with 10 bases between. Germline values: CDR1 MNHNS, CDR2 SASEGT. This CDR3 has 13 residues. The CDR3 region is CATKESSYNEQFF. The CDR3 DNA follows: TGTGCCACGAAGGAGAGCTCCTACAATGAGCAGTTCTTC.

This clonotype was picked up many times. The chain is built from TRBV29-1 and TRBJ1-2, with 7 bases aligning to TRBD1. Trimming cost V 6 bases and J 0 bases; bases outside gene matches: 13. The germline CDR1 and CDR2 sequences are SQVTM and ANQGSEA. The CDR3 loop spans 16 amino acids. CDR3 in DNA: TGCAGCGTGGCCGCAGGGGGAAGAGTAGCTAACTATGGCTACACCTTC. Its protein product is CSVAAGGRVANYGYTF.

This clonotype appeared many times. The rearrangement uses TRBV9 and TRBJ2-1, with D unclear. This CDR3 spans 17 amino acids. Germline V gives CDR1 SGDLS, CDR2 YYNGEE. Trimming took off 1 base at V and 0 bases at J, with 14 bases between the two ends. The chain's CDR3 is CASSVTDGPSSYNEQFF. DNA for the CDR3: TGTGCCAGCAGCGTAACAGACGGACCCAGCTCCTACAATGAGCAGTTCTTC.

This clonotype was seen only a few times. The V call is TRBV20-1, the J call TRBJ2-3; D is unresolved. V was shortened by 3 bases and J by 6 bases, with 10 bases between the two germline ends. The CDR3 extends over 12 amino acids. The germline V gene encodes CDR1 DFQATT and CDR2 SNEGSKA (reference sequence). CDR3 sequence: CSASSDLDTQYF. The CDR3 DNA sequence: TGCAGTGCTAGCTCGGATTTGGATACGCAGTATTTT.

The rearrangement uses TRBV25-1 and TRBJ1-4; 9 bases agree with TRBD1. The germline V gene has CDR1 MGHDK and CDR2 SYGVNS. J lost 9 bases, V lost 3 bases, and 8 bases had no gene match. This CDR3 is 15 amino acids long. The CDR3 loop reads CASSDPSGTGQKLFF. In nucleotides, the CDR3 is TGTGCCAGCAGTGATCCTTCCGGGACAGGGCAAAAACTGTTTTTT.

This clonotype was observed many times. The chain is built from TRBV28 and TRBJ2-2, with D unclear. The CDR3 contains 15 residues. Germline CDR1 reads MDHEN; CDR2 reads SYDVKM. The V end was cut by 10 bases, the J end by 2 bases, with 17 bases between. CDR3: CAISSPALNTGELFF. The CDR3 DNA reads TGTGCCATTTCCTCCCCAGCGCTCAACACCGGGGAGCTGTTTTTT.

This clonotype was recorded many times. The chain links TRBV10-3 to TRBJ1-6; a possible D gene is TRBD1 (5 bases). The CDR3 totals 16 residues. Germline CDR1 is ENHRY and CDR2 is SYGVKD. V lost 0 bases to trimming and J lost 9 bases, with 15 bases between them. The CDR3 loop reads CAISESGGPGASPLHF. In DNA form, the CDR3 reads TGTGCCATCAGTGAGTCGGGGGGACCCGGGGCTTCACCCCTCCACTTT.

This clonotype was counted between two and nine times. The gene calls are TRBV7-9 and TRBJ2-1; 7 bases fit TRBD2. This CDR3 contains 15 residues. V lost 6 bases and J lost 10; bases outside the gene matches: 15. Germline V gene data show CDR1 as SEHNR and CDR2 as FQNEAQ (reference sequence). The CDR3 coding sequence is TGTGCCAGCAGACCAAGCGGGACGGGGCGGGACGAGCAGTTCTTC. This encodes CASRPSGTGRDEQFF.

This clonotype came up many times. The chain is built from TRBV27 and TRBJ1-5, with 8 bases lining up with TRBD1. The CDR3 runs 20 residues. The germline V gene encodes CDR1 MNHEY and CDR2 SMNVEV (reference sequence). V gave up 2 bases and J gave up 0 bases; unmatched junction bases: 15. The CDR3 nucleotides are TGTGCCAGCAGTTTAGGACACAGGGGGGAAACTGGCTATAGCAATCAGCCCCAGCATTTT. Its protein is CASSLGHRGETGYSNQPQHF.

This clonotype was counted at least ten times. The chain employs TRBV13 and TRBJ1-1, with TRBD1 as a possible D gene (5 bases). This CDR3 region has 13 residues. Germline CDR1 and CDR2: PRHDT and FYEKMQ (reference sequence). V was pared by 2 bases and J by 12 bases, with 16 bases between. The CDR3 loop reads CASSLSGTPLSFF. The CDR3 nucleotides read TGTGCCAGCAGCTTAAGCGGGACCCCCCTTTCTTTCTTT. Full variable domain (remainder filled in from reference TRBV13 and TRBJ1-1): AAGVIQSPRHLIKEKRETATLKCYPIPRHDTVYWYQQGPGQDPQFLISFYEKMQSDKGSIPDRFSAQQFSDYHSELNMSSLELGDSALYFCASSLSGTPLSFFGQGTRLTVV.

This clonotype showed up many times. The chain is built from TRBV12-3 or TRBV12-4 and TRBJ2-2; 9 bases are shared with TRBD2. There are 15 residues in the CDR3. The J segment lost 5 bases and the V segment lost 7 bases, leaving 8 bases of the junction unmatched. The CDR3 loop reads CASKIGLAPTGELFF. The CDR3, as DNA: TGTGCCAGCAAAATAGGACTAGCGCCAACCGGGGAGCTGTTTTTT.

This clonotype was observed once. The rearrangement joins TRBV15 to TRBJ2-1; D not resolved. The CDR3 covers 13 residues. With 0 bases removed from V and 15 bases from J, the gap between germline ends came to 15 bases. CDR1 and CDR2 (germline): LNHNV, YYDKDF (reference sequence). The CDR3 region is CATSRDPSDKRFF. For the CDR3, the DNA is TGTGCCACCAGCAGAGATCCCAGCGACAAAAGGTTCTTC.